Listed below are T cell receptor beta chains from one sample, sequenced in a study of T cells in Graves' hyperthyroidism and ophthalmopathy. TCRdb analysed the multiplex PCR reads with MiXCR anew, one entry per CDR3 protein. The sample has about 370,000 distinct CDR3 sequences, roughly 15% seen once. Sequencing was carried out using blood. These receptors were taken from a woman aged 55-70 years with Graves' ophthalmopathy. CDR3s include the opening cysteine and the closing phenylalanine or tryptophan. Clone size is not always given. Where it is, it says once, few, many or a class for expanded clones.

CDR3aa	len	v_gene	abundance
CASSTPGGSYGYTF	14	TRBV28	-
CSVSGLAGVNEQFF	14	TRBV29-1	few
CASSIEQSGYTF	12	TRBV19	-
CASSAMGLVSSEQFF	15	TRBV6-4	-
CASSPDRVNEQFF	13	TRBV27	many
CASSPPLAGDHNEQFF	16	TRBV28	few
CASSKSASTETQYF	14	TRBV5-6	many
CSVFENWRDTEAFF	14	TRBV29-1	few
CASSTGLALLETQYF	15	TRBV11-2	many
CASSLGTAGYEQYF	14	TRBV11-2	many
CASSEYGDEQYF	12	TRBV25-1	few
CASSRQGTTNEQFF	14	TRBV3-1	many
CASSSLDRDYNEQFF	15	TRBV28	many
CASRIGQVGSYNEQFF	16	TRBV7-2	-
CASSVAETGEQYF	13	TRBV9	-
CASSLAEPGSRETQYF	16	TRBV7-9	many
CATRRGVFTDTQYF	14	TRBV27	few
CASSLARLGNEQFF	14	TRBV7-8	many
CASSLHSGRGATNEKLFF	18	TRBV5-1	many
CASSPDNRYEQYF	13	TRBV7-9	-
CAGSQGPDREGYGYTF	16	TRBV4-1	few
CASSGDGAREQYF	13	TRBV2	many
CASSPRDSEPLGYGYTF	17	TRBV12-3/TRBV12-4	many
CASSLSGTDSYEQYF	15	TRBV18	many
CAWNTKGRSYEQYF	14	TRBV30	many
CASSDRSNTEAFF	13	TRBV6-1	many
CSARRASGIRDTQYF	15	TRBV20-1	-
CASSLIEETQYF	12	TRBV3-1	many
CASKPGQGSTDTQYF	15	TRBV7-9	many
CASSLRLQGVTEAFF	15	TRBV28	many
CASTRQGANNQPQHF	15	TRBV28	few
CASSQEASGRAETQYF	16	TRBV4-1	many
CASSDPEGRWYEQYF	15	TRBV2	few
CASSPRAQRGDTIYF	15	TRBV6-1	many
CASSQAAGGGYTF	13	TRBV4-1	many
CASSQGDPQYF	11	TRBV12-3/TRBV12-4	-
CASSQQANYGYTF	13	TRBV9	-
CASSDERGVDEQYF	14	TRBV6-1	many
CASSLTSGIDNEQFF	15	TRBV9	few
CASSPVGSGNTIYF	14	TRBV7-2	few
CASSARDGFNTEAFF	15	TRBV11-2	many
CASSSSALAGAGTGELFF	18	TRBV7-9	-
CASSPGTGGGEQYF	14	TRBV7-9	few
CASSFPRLAGGADTQYF	17	TRBV7-2	many
CASSLPGLDRNEQFF	15	TRBV3-1	many
CASSPDTGRDTQYF	14	TRBV28	many
CASKRDRYSNQPQHF	15	TRBV2	many